The clone carrying this TCR beta chain was recorded many times. Its antigen is currently unknown. For a library built for alpha chains, this beta chain is a stray read; little rests on its size. Via MiXCR, TCRdb re-called the 5' RACE reads, giving one row per CDR3 protein. The sample shows 7,500 to 10,000 distinct CDR3 sequences, 3.5% to 4% of them seen only once. Time point meaning: blood taken at disease recurrence. Unsorted whole RNA of tumor, nontumor lung or frozen PBMC was sequenced. The sample is drawn from a study of spatial heterogeneity in lung cancer. The study's findings and limits: TCRs found ubiquitously expanded in tumor appeared in blood more at resection than at follow-up.

The ends were cut back, 4 bases at V and 0 bases at J, with 13 bases in the middle. The germline V gene encodes CDR1 SQVTM and CDR2 ANQGSEA. There are 15 residues in the CDR3. The rearrangement uses TRBV29-1 and TRBJ2-4; D might be TRBD2 (5 bases). This sequence originates from a female donor with early-stage non-small cell lung cancer. This specimen consisted of PBMCs, obtained at recurrence. The CDR3 reads CSVALGLLAKNIQYF. Written as DNA, the CDR3 is TGCAGCGTTGCACTAGGGCTACTAGCCAAAAACATTCAGTACTTC.